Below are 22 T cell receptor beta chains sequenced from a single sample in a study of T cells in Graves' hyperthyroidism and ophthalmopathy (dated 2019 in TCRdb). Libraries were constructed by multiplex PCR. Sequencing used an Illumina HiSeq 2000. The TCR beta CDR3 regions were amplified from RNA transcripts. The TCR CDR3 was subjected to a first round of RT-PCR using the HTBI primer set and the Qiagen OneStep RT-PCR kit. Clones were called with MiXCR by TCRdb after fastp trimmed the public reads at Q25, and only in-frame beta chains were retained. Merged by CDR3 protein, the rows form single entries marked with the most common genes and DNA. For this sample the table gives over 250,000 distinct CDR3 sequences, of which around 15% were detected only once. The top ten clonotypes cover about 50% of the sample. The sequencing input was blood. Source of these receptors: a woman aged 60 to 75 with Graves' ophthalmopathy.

The CDR3 DNA is TGTGCCAGCAGACCTAGCGGGGGCACCGGGGAGCTGTTTTTT. Translating it yields CASRPSGGTGELFF. The rearrangement links TRBV6-2 or TRBV6-3 to TRBJ2-2, with 10 nucleotides matching TRBD2. Germline V gives CDR1 MNHEY, CDR2 SVGEGT. J gave up 4 bases and V 6 bases, and 2 bases lay outside the gene matches. The CDR3 runs to 14 residues.

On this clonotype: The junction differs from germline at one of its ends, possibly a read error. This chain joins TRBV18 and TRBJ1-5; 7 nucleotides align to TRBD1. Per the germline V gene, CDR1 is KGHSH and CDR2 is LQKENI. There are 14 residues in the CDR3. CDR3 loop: CANSPGGSNQPQHF. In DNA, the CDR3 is TGTGCCAACTCACCAGGGGGTAGCAATCAGCCCCAGCATTTT.

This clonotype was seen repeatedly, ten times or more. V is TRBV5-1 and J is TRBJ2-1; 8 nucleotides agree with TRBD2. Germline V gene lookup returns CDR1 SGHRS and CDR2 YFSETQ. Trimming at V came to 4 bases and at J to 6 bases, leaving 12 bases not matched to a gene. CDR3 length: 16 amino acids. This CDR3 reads CASSLQGLSGVNEQFF. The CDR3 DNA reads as TGCGCCAGCAGCCTGCAGGGGCTTAGCGGGGTCAATGAGCAGTTCTTC.

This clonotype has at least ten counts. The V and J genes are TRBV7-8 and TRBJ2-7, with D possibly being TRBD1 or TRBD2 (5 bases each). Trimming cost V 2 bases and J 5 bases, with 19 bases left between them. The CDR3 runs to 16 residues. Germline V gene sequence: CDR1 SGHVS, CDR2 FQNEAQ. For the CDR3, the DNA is TGTGCCAGCAGCTTAACTTCAGGGAGCGCCGGACACGAGCAGTACTTC. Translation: CASSLTSGSAGHEQYF.

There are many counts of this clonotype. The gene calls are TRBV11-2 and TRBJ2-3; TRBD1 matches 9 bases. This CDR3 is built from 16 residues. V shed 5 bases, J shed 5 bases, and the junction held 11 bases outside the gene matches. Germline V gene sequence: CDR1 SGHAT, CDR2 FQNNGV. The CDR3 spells CASSPRDRVFGDTQYF. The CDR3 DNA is TGTGCCAGCAGCCCCCGGGACAGGGTCTTTGGAGATACGCAGTATTTT.

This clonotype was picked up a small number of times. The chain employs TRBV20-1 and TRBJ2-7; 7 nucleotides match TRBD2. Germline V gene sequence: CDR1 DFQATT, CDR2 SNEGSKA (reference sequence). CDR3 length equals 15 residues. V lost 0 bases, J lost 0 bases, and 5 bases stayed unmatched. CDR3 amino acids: CSARDPGGSSYEQYF. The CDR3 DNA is TGCAGTGCTAGAGATCCCGGCGGGAGCTCCTACGAGCAGTACTTC.

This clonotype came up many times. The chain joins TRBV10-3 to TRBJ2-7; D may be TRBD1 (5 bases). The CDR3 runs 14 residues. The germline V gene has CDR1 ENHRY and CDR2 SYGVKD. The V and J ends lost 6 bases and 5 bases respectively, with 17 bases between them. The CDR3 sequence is CAIRTSGQGDEQYF. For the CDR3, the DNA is TGTGCCATCAGGACGTCAGGGCAGGGCGACGAGCAGTACTTC.

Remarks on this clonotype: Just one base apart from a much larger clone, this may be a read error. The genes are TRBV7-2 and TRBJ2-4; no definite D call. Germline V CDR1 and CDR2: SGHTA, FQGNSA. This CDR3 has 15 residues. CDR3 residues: CASSLVPTAENIQYF. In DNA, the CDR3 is TGTGCCAGCAGCTTAGTACCTACAGCCGAAAACATTCAGTACTTC.

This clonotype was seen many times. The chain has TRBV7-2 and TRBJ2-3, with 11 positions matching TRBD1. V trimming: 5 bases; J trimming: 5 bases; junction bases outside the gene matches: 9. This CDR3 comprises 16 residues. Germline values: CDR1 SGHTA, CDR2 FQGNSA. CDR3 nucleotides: TGTGCCAGCAGCCCGGGAGGGACAGGGGGAGGAGATACGCAGTATTTT. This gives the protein CASSPGGTGGGDTQYF.

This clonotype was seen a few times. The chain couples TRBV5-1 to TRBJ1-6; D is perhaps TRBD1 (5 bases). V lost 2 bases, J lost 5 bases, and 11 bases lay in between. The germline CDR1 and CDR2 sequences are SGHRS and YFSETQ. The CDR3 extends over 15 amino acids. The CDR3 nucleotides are TGCGCCAGCAGCTTCGGCAGGGCTAATAATTCACCCCTCCACTTT. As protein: CASSFGRANNSPLHF.

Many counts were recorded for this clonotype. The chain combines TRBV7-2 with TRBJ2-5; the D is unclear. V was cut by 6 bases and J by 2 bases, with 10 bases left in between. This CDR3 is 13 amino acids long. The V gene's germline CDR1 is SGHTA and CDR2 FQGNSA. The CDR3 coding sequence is TGTGCCAGCAGTACACAGCTTCAAGAGACCCAGTACTTC. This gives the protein CASSTQLQETQYF.

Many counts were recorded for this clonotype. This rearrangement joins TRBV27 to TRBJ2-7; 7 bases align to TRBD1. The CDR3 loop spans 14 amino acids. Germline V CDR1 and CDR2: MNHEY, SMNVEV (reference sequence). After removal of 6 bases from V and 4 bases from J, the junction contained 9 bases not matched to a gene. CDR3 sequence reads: CASRTGPPGYEQYF. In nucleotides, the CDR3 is TGTGCCAGCAGGACAGGGCCCCCGGGGTACGAGCAGTACTTC.

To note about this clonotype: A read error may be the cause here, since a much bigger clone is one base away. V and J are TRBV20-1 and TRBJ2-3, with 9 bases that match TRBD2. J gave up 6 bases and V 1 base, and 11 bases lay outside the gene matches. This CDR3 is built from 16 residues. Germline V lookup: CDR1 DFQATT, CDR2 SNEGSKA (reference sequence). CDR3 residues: CSARGLAVVWGDTQYF. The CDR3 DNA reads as TGCAGTGCTAGAGGACTAGCGGTTGTATGGGGGGATACGCAGTATTTT.

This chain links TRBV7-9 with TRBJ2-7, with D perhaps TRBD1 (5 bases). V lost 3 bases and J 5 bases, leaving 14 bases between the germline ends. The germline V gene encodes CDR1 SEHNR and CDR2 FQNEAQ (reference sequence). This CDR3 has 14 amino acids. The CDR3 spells CASSLGCRDNEQYF. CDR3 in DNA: TGTGCCAGCAGCTTGGGTTGCAGGGATAACGAGCAGTACTTC.

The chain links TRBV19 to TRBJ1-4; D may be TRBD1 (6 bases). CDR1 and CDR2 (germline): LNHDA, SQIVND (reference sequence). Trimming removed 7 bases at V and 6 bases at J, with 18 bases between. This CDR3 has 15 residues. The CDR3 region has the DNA TGTGCCAGTATCCCCCGCCCCAGGGGTGATGAAAAACTGTTTTTT. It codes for CASIPRPRGDEKLFF.

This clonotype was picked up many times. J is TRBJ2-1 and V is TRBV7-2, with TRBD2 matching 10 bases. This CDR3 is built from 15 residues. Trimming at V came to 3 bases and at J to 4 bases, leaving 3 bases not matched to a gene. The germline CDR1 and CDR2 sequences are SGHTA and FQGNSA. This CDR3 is CASSFSSGSYNEQFF. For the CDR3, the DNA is TGTGCCAGCAGCTTCTCTAGCGGGAGTTACAATGAGCAGTTCTTC. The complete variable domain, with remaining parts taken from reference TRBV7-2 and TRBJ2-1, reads GAGVSQSPSNKVTEKGKDVELRCDPISGHTALYWYRQSLGQGLEFLIYFQGNSAPDKSGLPSDRFSAERTGGSVSTLTIQRTQQEDSAVYLCASSFSSGSYNEQFFGPGTRLTVL.

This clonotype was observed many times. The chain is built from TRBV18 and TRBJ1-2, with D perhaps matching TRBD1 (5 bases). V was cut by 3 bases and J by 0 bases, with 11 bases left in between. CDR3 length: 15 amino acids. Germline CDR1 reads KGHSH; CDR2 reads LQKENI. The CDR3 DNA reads TGTGCCAGCTCACCCGGGACGGGGGCTAACTATGGCTACACCTTC. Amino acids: CASSPGTGANYGYTF.

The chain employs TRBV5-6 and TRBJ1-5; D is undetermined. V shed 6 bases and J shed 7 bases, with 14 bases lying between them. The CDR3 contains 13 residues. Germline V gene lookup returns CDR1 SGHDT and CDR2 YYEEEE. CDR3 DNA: TGTGCCAGCACTGGGGAGGCGACCCAGCCCCAGCATTTT. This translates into CASTGEATQPQHF.

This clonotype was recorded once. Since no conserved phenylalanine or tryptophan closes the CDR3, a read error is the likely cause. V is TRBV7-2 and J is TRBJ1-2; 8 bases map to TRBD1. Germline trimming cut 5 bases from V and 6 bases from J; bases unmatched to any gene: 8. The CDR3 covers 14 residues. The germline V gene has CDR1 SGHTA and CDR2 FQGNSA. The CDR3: CASSVDRVEDGYTV. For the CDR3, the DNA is TGTGCCAGCAGCGTGGACAGGGTTGAAGATGGCTACACCGTC.

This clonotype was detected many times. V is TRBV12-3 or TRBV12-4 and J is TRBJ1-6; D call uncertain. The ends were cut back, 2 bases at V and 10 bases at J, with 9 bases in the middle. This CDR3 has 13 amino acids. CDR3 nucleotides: TGTGCCAGCAGTTTAAGCGAAGGCTCACCCCTCCACTTT. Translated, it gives CASSLSEGSPLHF.

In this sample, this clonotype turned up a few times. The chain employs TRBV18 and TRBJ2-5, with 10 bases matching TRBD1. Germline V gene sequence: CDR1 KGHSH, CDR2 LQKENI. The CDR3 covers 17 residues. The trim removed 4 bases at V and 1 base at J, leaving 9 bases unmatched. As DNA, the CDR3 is TGTGCCAGCTCACAACCGCGGGACAGGGGATTCCAAGAGACCCAGTACTTC. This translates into CASSQPRDRGFQETQYF. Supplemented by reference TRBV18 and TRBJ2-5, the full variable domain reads NAGVMQNPRHLVRRRGQEARLRCSPMKGHSHVYWYRQLPEEGLKFMVYLQKENIIDESGMPKERFSAEFPKEGPSILRIQQVVRGDSAAYFCASSQPRDRGFQETQYFGPGTRLLVL.

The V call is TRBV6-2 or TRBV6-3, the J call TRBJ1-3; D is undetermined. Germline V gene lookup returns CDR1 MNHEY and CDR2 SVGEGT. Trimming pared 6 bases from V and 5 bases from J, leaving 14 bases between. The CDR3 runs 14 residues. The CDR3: CASRRGGLRNTIYF. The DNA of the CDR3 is TGTGCCAGCAGGCGGGGAGGCCTCCGAAACACCATATATTTT.